Presented here are 20 T cell receptor beta chains from one specimen sequenced in a study of blood T cell repertoires in COVID-19. The method was immunoSEQ multiplex PCR; TCRdb's version includes in-frame clones alone and lacks a portion of them. The profile shows roughly 340,000 clones, around 89% of them singletons. Specimen: peripheral blood. All receptors come from a woman in her 30s with COVID-19, enrolled during active disease.

This chain connects TRBV3-1 (or the pseudogene TRBV3-2) to TRBJ1-2; 10 bases fit TRBD1. The V and J ends lost 1 base and 6 bases, in that order; junction bases with no gene match: 5. This CDR3 comprises 15 residues. CDR1 and CDR2 (germline): LGHDT, YNNKEL (reference sequence). The DNA for the CDR3 is TGTGCCAGCAGCCAAGGAGGGGGACAGGGGAATGGCTACACCTTC. Amino acids: CASSQGGGQGNGYTF.

The genes are TRBV11-2 and TRBJ2-3; TRBD1 matches at 7 bases. The germline V gene encodes CDR1 SGHAT and CDR2 FQNNGV. CDR3 length: 14 amino acids. Trimming removed 5 bases from V and 2 bases from J; junction bases left unmatched: 4. The CDR3 DNA reads as TGTGCCAGCAGCCAGGGGACAGACACAGATACGCAGTATTTT. It translates to CASSQGTDTDTQYF. The full variable domain, completed using reference TRBV11-2 and TRBJ2-3, is EAGVAQSPRYKIIEKRQSVAFWCNPISGHATLYWYQQILGQGPKLLIQFQNNGVVDDSQLPKDRFSAERLKGVDSTLKIQPAKLEDSAVYLCASSQGTDTDTQYFGPGTRLTVL.

The chain recombines TRBV9 with TRBJ1-4, with a tentative D call TRBD1 (6 bases). Germline V gene data show CDR1 as SGDLS and CDR2 as YYNGEE. V dropped 5 bases and J dropped 3 bases, with 14 bases sitting between them. The CDR3 loop spans 15 amino acids. As DNA, the CDR3 is TGTGCCAGCAGTCTCGAGGGGGTTGCTAATGAAAAACTGTTTTTT. It yields the protein CASSLEGVANEKLFF.

This clone appeared a few times. This chain links TRBV7-9 with TRBJ2-7, with D maybe TRBD2 (5 bases). With 5 bases removed from V and 6 bases from J, the gap between germline ends came to 11 bases. The CDR3 is 12 residues long. Germline V lookup: CDR1 SEHNR, CDR2 FQNEAQ (reference sequence). The CDR3 DNA reads TGTGCCAGCAGCCCCAGGACTTCCGAGCAGTACGTC. Amino acid sequence: CASSPRTSEQYV.

The CDR3 DNA reads TGTGCCAGCTCACCGCGGCGGGAGGGCCAACGGGCCGGGGAGCTGTTTTTT. Residues: CASSPRREGQRAGELFF. The chain links TRBV18 to TRBJ2-2; 9 bases agree with TRBD2. With 3 bases clipped from V and 6 bases from J, the junction kept 11 bases outside the gene matches. The CDR3 is 17 residues long. Germline V CDR1 and CDR2: KGHSH, LQKENI. Variable domain in full (rest from reference TRBV18 and TRBJ2-2): NAGVMQNPRHLVRRRGQEARLRCSPMKGHSHVYWYRQLPEEGLKFMVYLQKENIIDESGMPKERFSAEFPKEGPSILRIQQVVRGDSAAYFCASSPRREGQRAGELFFGEGSRLTVL.

V is TRBV7-6 and J is TRBJ2-1; D remains unclear. In germline, CDR1 is SGHVS, CDR2 FNYEAQ. The length of the CDR3 is 11 residues. With 1 base removed from V and 11 bases from J, the gap between germline ends came to 6 bases. CDR3 in amino acids: CASSLGPKQFF. Written as DNA, the CDR3 is TGTGCCAGCAGCTTAGGGCCGAAGCAGTTCTTC.

The chain combines TRBV5-4 with TRBJ2-3; no clear D. The CDR3 consists of 16 residues. Germline CDR1 SGHNT, CDR2 YYREEE (reference sequence). Deletions cut 0 bases from V and 4 bases from J, with 15 bases between. CDR3 sequence: CASSLDAQLSADTQYF. CDR3 DNA: TGTGCCAGCAGCTTGGATGCTCAATTGTCGGCAGATACGCAGTATTTT. Filled out from reference TRBV5-4 and TRBJ2-3, the complete variable domain reads ETGVTQSPTHLIKTRGQQVTLRCSSQSGHNTVSWYQQALGQGPQFIFQYYREEENGRGNFPPRFSGLQFPNYSSELNVNALELDDSALYLCASSLDAQLSADTQYFGPGTRLTVL.

The gene calls are TRBV10-2 and TRBJ2-3; TRBD2 is a possible D gene (6 bases). The CDR3 runs to 17 residues. V lost 3 bases and J lost 1, with 17 bases in between. Germline lookup yields CDR1 WSHSY and CDR2 SAAADI. The CDR3 region has the DNA TGCGCCAGCAGTGAAGCCCGGCCGGGGGTGCGCACAGATACGCAGTATTTT. Translation gives CASSEARPGVRTDTQYF.

The chain joins TRBV21-1 to TRBJ1-1. TRBV21-1 is assigned pseudogene status. CDR3 size: 14 residues. The CDR3 here is CASSKTRRDTEAFF. The CDR3 DNA reads TGTGCCAGCAGCAAGACACGGCGGGACACTGAAGCTTTCTTT.

The chain joins TRBV10-1 to TRBJ2-3, with D perhaps TRBD2 (5 bases). Per the germline V gene, CDR1 is WNHNN and CDR2 is SYGVQD (reference sequence). This CDR3 has 15 residues. The V and J ends lost 3 bases and 0 bases respectively, with 10 bases between them. The CDR3 DNA sequence: TGCGCCAGCAGTGACCCTTGGACTAGCACAGATACGCAGTATTTT. It translates to CASSDPWTSTDTQYF.

V is TRBV12-3 or TRBV12-4 and J is TRBJ2-5; tentatively, D is TRBD1 (5 bases). This CDR3 is built from 13 residues. V lost 4 bases and J 4 bases, leaving 10 bases between the germline ends. The CDR3 protein is CASSSGWVETQYF. CDR3 sequence (DNA): TGTGCCAGCAGTTCAGGGTGGGTAGAGACCCAGTACTTC.

The CDR3 coding sequence is TGTGCCAGCAGTGAATCGGGGAGGGGGCAGTACTTC. This codes for CASSESGRGQYF. The gene calls are TRBV6-1 and TRBJ2-7, with 7 nucleotides matching TRBD2. The V gene's germline CDR1 is MNHNS and CDR2 SASEGT. There are 12 residues in the CDR3. With V trimmed by 2 bases and J by 9 bases, 4 bases remained unmatched.

The chain uses TRBV29-1 and TRBJ2-7; no clear D gene. Trimming took off 6 bases at V and 2 bases at J, with 11 bases between the two ends. The CDR3 extends over 12 amino acids. Germline V lookup: CDR1 SQVTM, CDR2 ANQGSEA. The CDR3 nucleotides are TGCAGCGTGGCGACACCTCCCTACGAGCAGTACTTC. It codes for CSVATPPYEQYF.

The table lists this clone with a count of one. The chain has TRBV24-1 and TRBJ2-7, with a tentative D call TRBD1 (5 bases). The CDR3 spans 17 residues. V was trimmed by 1 base and J by 1 base, leaving 16 bases between them. CDR1 is KGHDR and CDR2 is SFDVKD in the germline V gene. CDR3 nucleotide sequence: TGTGCCACCAGTGATTTCTTTCGACAGTTACTATCCTACGAGCAGTACGTC. Protein: CATSDFFRQLLSYEQYV.

This sequence joins TRBV12-5 and TRBJ2-3; 14 bases match TRBD2. This CDR3 region has 18 residues. The V and J ends lost 1 base and 6 bases, in that order; junction bases with no gene match: 9. CDR1 is LGHNT, CDR2 FRNRAP, per germline. CDR3 coding DNA: TGTGCTAGTGGTTTGGGGCCCTTTGGGACTAGCGGGAGCGATACGCAGTATTTT. Residues: CASGLGPFGTSGSDTQYF.

The rearrangement links TRBV7-2 to TRBJ2-7; TRBD2 matches 8 bases. The CDR3 loop spans 15 amino acids. V shed 5 bases, J shed 2 bases, and the junction held 8 bases outside the gene matches. Per germline, CDR1 SGHTA and CDR2 FQGNSA. CDR3 amino acids: CASSPGGAGAYEQYV. The CDR3, as DNA: TGTGCCAGCAGCCCCGGGGGGGCGGGGGCCTACGAGCAGTACGTC.

V usage is TRBV11-3 and J usage is TRBJ2-3, with D possibly TRBD1 on 6 matching bases. CDR1 and CDR2 (germline): SGHNT, YENEEA. The CDR3 sequence is 15 residues long. Trimming stripped 3 bases from V and 0 bases from J, with 10 bases between. The CDR3 DNA is TGTGCCAGCAGCTTTGGACAGTCAAGCACAGATACGCAGTATTTT. Its protein product is CASSFGQSSTDTQYF.

This sequence joins TRBV11-3 and TRBJ2-1; 10 positions match TRBD2. V lost 3 bases and J lost 10; bases outside the gene matches: 3. CDR1 is SGHNT and CDR2 is YENEEA in the germline V gene. This CDR3 contains 13 residues. CDR3 sequence reads: CASSFVSGREQFF. Written as DNA, the CDR3 is TGTGCCAGCAGCTTTGTTAGCGGGAGGGAGCAGTTCTTC.

V is TRBV7-2 and J is TRBJ2-7; tentative D call: TRBD1 (6 bases). Germline CDR1 and CDR2: SGHTA and FQGNSA. V lost 3 bases to trimming and J lost 3 bases, with 21 bases between them. The CDR3 covers 17 residues. The CDR3: CASSFRGYQTDYYEQYF. The CDR3 DNA follows: TGTGCCAGCAGCTTTAGGGGGTATCAGACAGACTACTACGAGCAGTACTTC.

The chain recombines TRBV5-5 with TRBJ2-7, with TRBD2 as a possible D gene (6 bases). V was pared by 3 bases and J by 0 bases, with 22 bases between. The CDR3 covers 18 residues. Germline values: CDR1 SGHKS, CDR2 YYEKEE (reference sequence). The CDR3 protein is CASSSSLGRGTTSYEQYF. The CDR3 nucleotides read TGTGCCAGCAGCTCTTCCCTCGGGCGGGGAACAACCTCCTACGAGCAGTACTTC.